This T cell receptor beta chain appears in the sequencing data of a study of CD8 T cells in Susac syndrome. Germline assignment: CDR1 SNHLY and CDR2 FYNNEI. Unmatched junction bases numbered 3, after V lost 6 bases and J lost 7 bases. The CDR3 covers 14 residues. The RNA, 0.5 to 1 ug, was put through reverse transcription using random hexamers. The authors amplified TCR beta CDR3 across 54 Vbeta and 13 Jbeta using immunoSEQ multiplex PCR. TCRdb recomputed calls from the immunoSEQ multiplex PCR reads with MiXCR, one row per CDR3 protein. The table has some 260,000 distinct CDR3 sequences, around 93% seen once.

The chain is built from TRBV2 and TRBJ2-1, with 13 nucleotides matching TRBD2. Sequencing used CD4+ T cells from PBMCs. This receptor was obtained from a human donor with multiple sclerosis. The CDR3 coding sequence is TGTGCCAGCAGGGCGGGACTAGCGGGAAATGAGCAGTTCTTC. Translating gives CASRAGLAGNEQFF.